Below, 26 T cell receptor beta chains from the same sample are listed, as sequenced in a study of shared clonotypes between healthy human individuals. The method was immunoSEQ multiplex PCR; TCRdb's version includes in-frame clones alone and lacks a portion of them. The sample comprises some 2.4 million clones, approximately 94% of which are singletons, and roughly 0.39% rests with the top ten. The sequencing sample was made of naive CD4+ T cells from PBMCs. Documented subset: CD45RA+ positively selected. The receptors were sampled from a man between 18 and 29 years old in good health. Some clones in this sample may be carry-over from other donors' samples.

V gene TRBV28 combines with J gene TRBJ2-3; 13 bases match TRBD2. The germline CDR1 and CDR2 sequences are MDHEN and SYDVKM. The CDR3 is 16 amino acids. Germline trimming cut 5 bases from V and 3 bases from J; bases unmatched to any gene: 5. The CDR3 coding sequence is TGTGCCAGCAGTCACGGACTAGCGGGAGTGACAGATACGCAGTATTTT. The encoded protein is CASSHGLAGVTDTQYF. The whole variable domain, filled in from reference TRBV28 and TRBJ2-3, reads DVKVTQSSRYLVKRTGEKVFLECVQDMDHENMFWYRQDPGLGLRLIYFSYDVKMKEKGDIPEGYSVSREKKERFSLILESASTNQTSMYLCASSHGLAGVTDTQYFGPGTRLTVL.

Note on this clone: Other DNA sequences of this sample code for an identical CDR3. This sequence joins TRBV28 and TRBJ1-1; D ambiguous. Germline V gene lookup returns CDR1 MDHEN and CDR2 SYDVKM. The CDR3 totals 14 residues. V was trimmed by 6 bases and J by 0 bases, leaving 11 bases between them. Here the CDR3 reads CASSQTALNTEAFF. DNA of the CDR3: TGTGCCAGCAGCCAAACAGCCTTGAACACTGAAGCTTTCTTT.

The V and J genes are TRBV19 and TRBJ2-7, with D perhaps matching TRBD2 (6 bases). Germline CDR1 LNHDA, CDR2 SQIVND (reference sequence). The CDR3 spans 15 residues. Deletions cut 3 bases from V and 4 bases from J, with 16 bases between. The chain's CDR3 is CASSMLGGVAYEQYF. The CDR3 DNA sequence: TGTGCCAGTAGTATGTTGGGAGGAGTGGCTTACGAGCAGTACTTC.

This clone showed up just a few times. The genes are TRBV27 and TRBJ2-3; TRBD2 matches at 8 bases. Germline V lookup: CDR1 MNHEY, CDR2 SMNVEV (reference sequence). J was trimmed by 2 bases and V by 6 bases; bases with no gene match: 4. The CDR3 has 14 residues. The CDR3 reads CASRWTSYTDTQYF. CDR3 DNA sequence: TGTGCCAGCAGGTGGACTAGCTACACAGATACGCAGTATTTT.

V and J are TRBV27 and TRBJ2-7; 7 nucleotides agree with TRBD1. CDR3 length: 15 amino acids. Germline-derived CDR1 and CDR2 are MNHEY and SMNVEV (reference sequence). The V segment lost 2 bases and the J segment 6 bases; nucleotides outside the gene matches: 10. The CDR3 loop is CASSLKGQPYGEQYF. DNA for the CDR3: TGTGCCAGCAGTTTAAAGGGACAGCCTTATGGCGAGCAGTACTTC.

The chain couples TRBV7-2 to TRBJ2-3; no clear D. V lost 3 bases and J lost 2, with 12 bases in between. Germline V CDR1 and CDR2: SGHTA, FQGNSA. The CDR3 spans 15 residues. This chain's CDR3 is CASSFLLTTTDTQYF. In DNA, the CDR3 is TGTGCCAGCAGCTTTCTTTTGACCACCACAGATACGCAGTATTTT.

V is TRBV4-2 and J is TRBJ2-7; 12 bases fit TRBD2. The CDR3 loop spans 18 amino acids. Germline V gene data show CDR1 as LGHNA and CDR2 as YNFKEQ. After removal of 2 bases from V and 2 bases from J, the junction contained 10 bases not matched to a gene. CDR3 amino acids: CASSQYPPTSGSTYEQYF. For the CDR3, the DNA is TGTGCCAGCAGCCAATATCCCCCGACTAGCGGGAGCACCTACGAGCAGTACTTC.

This clone showed up just once. The chain combines TRBV30 with TRBJ2-7, with D uncertain. The V and J ends lost 4 bases and 3 bases respectively, with 13 bases between them. Germline V gene data show CDR1 as GTSNPN and CDR2 as SVGIG (reference sequence). The CDR3 length is 13 residues. The CDR3 loop reads CAWNSPNNYEQYF. Written as DNA, the CDR3 is TGTGCCTGGAACAGCCCCAACAACTACGAGCAGTACTTC.

V usage is TRBV7-9 and J usage is TRBJ2-5; D possibly corresponds to TRBD1 (6 bases). This CDR3 contains 14 residues. Germline V gene lookup returns CDR1 SEHNR and CDR2 FQNEAQ (reference sequence). Trimming removed 2 bases from V and 5 bases from J, with 12 bases in between. The CDR3 here is CASSLRTAGETQYF. The CDR3 region has the DNA TGTGCCAGCAGCTTAAGGACAGCAGGGGAGACCCAGTACTTC. The full variable domain, completed using reference TRBV7-9 and TRBJ2-5, is DTGVSQNPRHKITKRGQNVTFRCDPISEHNRLYWYRQTLGQGPEFLTYFQNEAQLEKSRLLSDRFSAERPKGSFSTLEIQRTEQGDSAMYLCASSLRTAGETQYFGPGTRLLVL.

This chain uses TRBV6-6 with TRBJ1-1, with D maybe TRBD1 (6 bases). CDR1 is MNHNY and CDR2 is SVGAGI in the germline V gene (reference sequence). V was trimmed by 8 bases and J by 0 bases, leaving 13 bases between them. CDR3 length: 14 amino acids. CDR3 protein: CASRQGLVNTEAFF. The CDR3 bases are TGTGCCAGCCGCCAGGGGTTGGTGAACACTGAAGCTTTCTTT.

The gene calls are TRBV5-1 and TRBJ2-3; TRBD2 agrees at 16 bases. CDR1 SGHRS and CDR2 YFSETQ come from the germline V gene. Trimming removed 4 bases from V and 4 bases from J; junction bases left unmatched: 3. The CDR3 runs to 16 residues. The CDR3 bases are TGCGCCAGCAGCGGGGGACTAGCGGGAGGGCCAGATACGCAGTATTTT. Translating gives CASSGGLAGGPDTQYF.

The table lists this clone with a count of one. CDR3 amino acids: CASSDPIAGDNNEQFF. The CDR3 nucleotides read TGTGCCAGCAGTGACCCTATTGCGGGAGACAACAATGAGCAGTTCTTC. V usage is TRBV25-1 and J usage is TRBJ2-1, with 7 bases fitting TRBD2. Per the germline V gene, CDR1 is MGHDK and CDR2 is SYGVNS. With V trimmed by 3 bases and J by 5 bases, 10 bases remained unmatched. The CDR3 is made up of 16 amino acids.

This chain links TRBV4-1 with TRBJ1-5; D ambiguous. The germline V and J ends were trimmed by 0 bases and 7 bases, with 19 bases remaining between them. The germline V gene has CDR1 MGHRA and CDR2 YSYEKL. The CDR3 extends over 17 amino acids. The CDR3 reads CASSQDGRPRGRQPQHF. The CDR3 bases are TGCGCCAGCAGCCAAGATGGTCGGCCACGGGGAAGACAGCCCCAGCATTTT.

This chain uses TRBV9 with TRBJ2-2, with D unclear. Germline CDR1 is SGDLS and CDR2 is YYNGEE. CDR3 length: 13 amino acids. Trimming removed 1 base at V and 4 bases at J, with 5 bases between. The CDR3 DNA follows: TGTGCCAGCAGCGTAACCCCCACCGGGGAGCTGTTTTTT. Encoded protein: CASSVTPTGELFF.

As for this clone: Different DNA sequences within this sample yield the same CDR3. The CDR3 nucleotides read TGTGCCAGCAGTTCCCGGACAGGCTACGAGCAGTACTTC. Its translation: CASSSRTGYEQYF. The chain uses TRBV6-5 and TRBJ2-7; TRBD1 matches 7 bases. The germline CDR1 and CDR2 sequences are MNHEY and SVGAGI. The CDR3 consists of 13 residues. Trimming took 4 bases from V and 3 from J; bases not matched to a gene: 3.

This chain links TRBV15 with TRBJ2-3, with D possibly TRBD1 on 6 matching bases. Germline lookup yields CDR1 LNHNV and CDR2 YYDKDF (reference sequence). The length of the CDR3 is 16 residues. Trimming left V 0 bases short and J 4 bases short, with 14 bases between. CDR3 residues: CATSRDRTRGPDTQYF. Here the CDR3 DNA reads TGTGCCACCAGCAGAGATCGGACCAGGGGACCAGATACGCAGTATTTT.

The gene calls are TRBV28 and TRBJ2-7, with TRBD2 matching 7 bases. J gave up 0 bases and V 4 bases, and 9 bases lay outside the gene matches. The CDR3 spans 16 residues. Looked up from germline, CDR1 is MDHEN and CDR2 is SYDVKM. DNA for the CDR3: TGTGCCAGCAGTTGGGGAGGGGCTCATAGCTCCTACGAGCAGTACTTC. Its protein product is CASSWGGAHSSYEQYF. The full variable domain, its missing parts supplied by reference TRBV28 and TRBJ2-7, is DVKVTQSSRYLVKRTGEKVFLECVQDMDHENMFWYRQDPGLGLRLIYFSYDVKMKEKGDIPEGYSVSREKKERFSLILESASTNQTSMYLCASSWGGAHSSYEQYFGPGTRLTVT.

This rearrangement joins TRBV11-3 to TRBJ2-7, with 9 bases fitting TRBD1. The trim removed 6 bases at V and 6 bases at J, leaving 12 bases unmatched. Germline V gives CDR1 SGHNT, CDR2 YENEEA. The CDR3 spans 15 residues. As DNA, the CDR3 is TGTGCCAGCAGTTCGACAGGGGGAGGATTAGGCGAGCAGTACTTC. It is translated as CASSSTGGGLGEQYF.

The gene calls are TRBV7-9 and TRBJ1-4, with 9 bases matching TRBD1. From germline, CDR1 is SEHNR and CDR2 FQNEAQ (reference sequence). Trimming at V came to 2 bases and at J to 8 bases, leaving 6 bases not matched to a gene. This CDR3 region has 15 residues. The CDR3 region is CASSLLRTGDEKLFF. Written as DNA, the CDR3 is TGTGCCAGCAGCTTACTCCGGACAGGGGACGAAAAACTGTTTTTT.

The rearrangement links TRBV7-9 to TRBJ1-2; 8 bases match TRBD1. Per germline, CDR1 SEHNR and CDR2 FQNEAQ (reference sequence). Trimming cost V 3 bases and J 5 bases; bases outside gene matches: 5. The CDR3 is made up of 14 amino acids. DNA of the CDR3: TGTGCCAGCAGCTTGACACAGGGGGGGTATGGCTACACCTTC. Encoded protein: CASSLTQGGYGYTF.

This clone showed up just once. V usage is TRBV6-6 and J usage is TRBJ2-3; 9 bases fit TRBD1. CDR3 length equals 16 residues. Germline V gene data show CDR1 as MNHNY and CDR2 as SVGAGI (reference sequence). V lost 4 bases to trimming and J lost 2 bases; unmatched junction nucleotides: 7. The CDR3 nucleotides read TGTGCCAGCAGTTGGCGGACAGGGGAGAACACAGATACGCAGTATTTT. Residues: CASSWRTGENTDTQYF.

The chain links TRBV7-2 to TRBJ2-6, with 9 bases lining up with TRBD1. This CDR3 has 17 residues. Trimming cost V 5 bases and J 0 bases; bases outside gene matches: 5. Germline V gives CDR1 SGHTA, CDR2 FQGNSA. The CDR3 spells CASSTGQGDSGANVLTF. For the CDR3, the DNA is TGTGCCAGCAGCACGGGACAGGGCGACTCTGGGGCCAACGTCCTGACTTTC.

This chain connects TRBV5-1 to TRBJ2-5; D call uncertain. The CDR3 extends over 13 amino acids. Germline CDR1 is SGHRS and CDR2 is YFSETQ. With 4 bases removed from V and 5 bases from J, the gap between germline ends came to 12 bases. This CDR3 is CASSPPYGETQYF. DNA for the CDR3: TGCGCCAGCAGCCCACCGTACGGGGAGACCCAGTACTTC.

CDR3 sequence (DNA): TGTGCCAGCAGCCCCTCGGTGGGAGGGACCCAGTACTTC. Amino acids: CASSPSVGGTQYF. This chain connects TRBV5-4 to TRBJ2-5; the D gene is possibly TRBD2 (6 bases). This CDR3 region has 13 residues. Germline CDR1 reads SGHNT; CDR2 reads YYREEE (reference sequence). The V and J ends lost 4 bases and 7 bases respectively, with 14 bases between them.

The CDR3 loop reads CASTDGGVETQYF. The CDR3, as DNA: TGTGCCAGTACCGACGGAGGCGTCGAGACCCAGTACTTC. The chain links TRBV19 to TRBJ2-5, with a tentative D call TRBD2 (5 bases). The germline V gene encodes CDR1 LNHDA and CDR2 SQIVND (reference sequence). V lost 7 bases to trimming and J lost 5 bases, with 14 bases between them. There are 13 residues in the CDR3.

This clone was detected once. The V call is TRBV9, the J call TRBJ1-4, with TRBD1 as a possible D gene (6 bases). Trimming took off 0 bases at V and 8 bases at J, with 17 bases between the two ends. From germline, CDR1 is SGDLS and CDR2 YYNGEE. CDR3 length equals 16 residues. The chain's CDR3 is CASSVVAGGAGEKLFF. DNA for the CDR3: TGTGCCAGCAGCGTAGTTGCGGGGGGCGCCGGAGAAAAACTGTTTTTT.